Given below is one T cell receptor (beta chain) in context. Its specificity is unknown. Trimming removed 10 bases from V and 5 bases from J, with 18 bases in between. The CDR3 consists of 14 residues. Germline CDR1 reads MDHEN; CDR2 reads SYDVKM. Researchers ran the PCR with 60 Vbeta and 13 Jbeta primers. Sequenced by immunoSEQ multiplex PCR; TCRdb stores in-frame clones only, minus some. The sample shows around 150,000 clones, 80% of them seen only once. The data were obtained in a study of cytomegalovirus exposure and HLA in healthy donors. The study's findings and limits: The dataset shows that most TCR sequences were rare, while some public TCRs occurred in many donors.

The sequence was obtained from a man aged 25-40 years in good health and CMV-seronegative. The chain combines TRBV28 with TRBJ1-5; D possibly corresponds to TRBD1 (5 bases). The sample comprised PBMCs. Here the CDR3 reads CATRSQGLDQPQHF. In DNA, the CDR3 is TGTGCCACCAGATCCCAGGGACTCGATCAGCCCCAGCATTTT.